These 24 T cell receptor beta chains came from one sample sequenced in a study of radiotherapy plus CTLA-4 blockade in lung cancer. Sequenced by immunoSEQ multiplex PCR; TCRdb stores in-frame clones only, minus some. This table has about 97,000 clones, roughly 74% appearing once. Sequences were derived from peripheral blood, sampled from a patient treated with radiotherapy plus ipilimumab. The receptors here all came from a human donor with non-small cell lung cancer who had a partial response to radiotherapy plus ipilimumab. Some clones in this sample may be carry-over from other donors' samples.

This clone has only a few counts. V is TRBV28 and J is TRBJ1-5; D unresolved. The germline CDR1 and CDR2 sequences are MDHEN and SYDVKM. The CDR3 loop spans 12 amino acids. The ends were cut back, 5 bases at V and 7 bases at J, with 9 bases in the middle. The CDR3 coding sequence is TGTGCCAGCAGTCCCCCGGGACAGCCCCAGCATTTT. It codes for CASSPPGQPQHF.

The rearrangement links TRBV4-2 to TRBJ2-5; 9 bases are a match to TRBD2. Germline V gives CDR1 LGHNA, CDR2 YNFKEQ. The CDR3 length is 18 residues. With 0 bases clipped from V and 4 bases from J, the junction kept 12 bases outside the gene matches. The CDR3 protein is CASSQDPGLAGWRETQYF. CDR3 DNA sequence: TGTGCCAGCAGCCAAGATCCGGGCCTAGCGGGATGGAGAGAGACCCAGTACTTC.

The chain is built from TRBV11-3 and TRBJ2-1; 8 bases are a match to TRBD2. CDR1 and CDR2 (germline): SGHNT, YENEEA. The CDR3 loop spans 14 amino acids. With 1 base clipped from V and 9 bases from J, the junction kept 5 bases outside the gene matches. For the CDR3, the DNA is TGTGCCAGCAGCTTAGCGGGAGGGCGATTTGAGCAGTTCTTC. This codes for CASSLAGGRFEQFF. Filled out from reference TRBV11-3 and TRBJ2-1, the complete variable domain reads EAGVVQSPRYKIIEKKQPVAFWCNPISGHNTLYWYLQNLGQGPELLIRYENEEAVDDSQLPKDRFSAERLKGVDSTLKIQPAELGDSAVYLCASSLAGGRFEQFFGPGTRLTVL.

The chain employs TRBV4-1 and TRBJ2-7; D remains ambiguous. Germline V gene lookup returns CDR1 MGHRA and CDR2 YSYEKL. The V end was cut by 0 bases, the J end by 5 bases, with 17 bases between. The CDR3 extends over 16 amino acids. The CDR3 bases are TGCGCCAGCAGCCAAGACGACGACTCCCTCCGCGACGAGCAGTACTTC. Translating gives CASSQDDDSLRDEQYF.

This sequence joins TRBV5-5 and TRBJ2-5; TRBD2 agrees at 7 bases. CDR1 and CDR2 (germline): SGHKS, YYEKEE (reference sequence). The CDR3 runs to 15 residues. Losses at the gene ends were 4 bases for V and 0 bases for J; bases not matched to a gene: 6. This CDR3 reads CASSLRGEYQETQYF. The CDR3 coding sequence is TGTGCCAGCAGCCTACGGGGGGAGTACCAAGAGACCCAGTACTTC.

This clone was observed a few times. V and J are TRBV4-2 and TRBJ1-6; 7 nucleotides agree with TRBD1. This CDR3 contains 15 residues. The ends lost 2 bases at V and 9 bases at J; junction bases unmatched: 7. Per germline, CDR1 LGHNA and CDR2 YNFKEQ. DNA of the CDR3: TGTGCCAGCAGCCAACAACAGGGGTCGGGTTCACCCCTCCACTTT. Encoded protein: CASSQQQGSGSPLHF.

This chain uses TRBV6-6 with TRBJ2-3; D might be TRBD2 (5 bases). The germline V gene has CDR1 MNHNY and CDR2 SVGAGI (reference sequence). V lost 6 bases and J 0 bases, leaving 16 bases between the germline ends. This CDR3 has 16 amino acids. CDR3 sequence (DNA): TGTGCCAGCAGCCCGGGCGAGGGCCTCAGCACAGATACGCAGTATTTT. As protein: CASSPGEGLSTDTQYF.

CDR3 DNA sequence: TGTGCCAGCAGCTGGTCCATCGCTAGCGGGGGACACAATGAGCAGTTCTTC. Its protein product is CASSWSIASGGHNEQFF. The V call is TRBV5-4, the J call TRBJ2-1, with TRBD2 matching over 10 bases. The CDR3 length is 17 residues. Germline V gene lookup returns CDR1 SGHNT and CDR2 YYREEE (reference sequence). J was trimmed by 5 bases and V by 3 bases; bases with no gene match: 11.

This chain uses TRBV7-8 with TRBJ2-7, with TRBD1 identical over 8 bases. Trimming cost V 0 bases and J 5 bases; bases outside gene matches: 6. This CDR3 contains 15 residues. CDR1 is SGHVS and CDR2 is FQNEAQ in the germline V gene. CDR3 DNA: TGTGCCAGCAGCTTAGCGGCAGGGGGCCAAGACGAGCAGTACTTC. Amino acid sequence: CASSLAAGGQDEQYF.

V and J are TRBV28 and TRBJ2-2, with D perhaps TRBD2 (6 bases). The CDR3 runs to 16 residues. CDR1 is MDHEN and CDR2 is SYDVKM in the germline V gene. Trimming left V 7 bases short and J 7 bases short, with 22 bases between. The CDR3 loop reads CASNSWMGARGGELFF. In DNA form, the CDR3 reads TGTGCCAGCAATTCTTGGATGGGAGCGCGGGGCGGGGAGCTGTTTTTT.

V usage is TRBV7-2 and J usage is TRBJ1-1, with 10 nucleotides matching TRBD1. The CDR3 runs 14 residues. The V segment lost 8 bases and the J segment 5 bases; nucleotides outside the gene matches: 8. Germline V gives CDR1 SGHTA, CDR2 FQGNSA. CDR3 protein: CASRPMDRGTEAFF. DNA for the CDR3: TGTGCCAGCCGACCCATGGACAGGGGGACTGAAGCTTTCTTT.

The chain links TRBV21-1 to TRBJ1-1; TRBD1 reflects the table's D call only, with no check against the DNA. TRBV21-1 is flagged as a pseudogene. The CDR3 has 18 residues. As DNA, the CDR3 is TGTGCCAGCAGCAAAGCGGTAGGCTGGGCGACAGGTTACACTGAAGCTTTCTTT. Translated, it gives CASSKAVGWATGYTEAFF.

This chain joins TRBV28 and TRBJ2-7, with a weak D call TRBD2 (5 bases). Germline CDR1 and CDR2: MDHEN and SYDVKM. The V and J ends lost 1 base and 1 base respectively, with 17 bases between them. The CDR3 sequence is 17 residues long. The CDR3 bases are TGTGCCAGCAGTTTATCTAGGCGGGCAGGTTCGTCCTACGAGCAGTACTTC. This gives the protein CASSLSRRAGSSYEQYF. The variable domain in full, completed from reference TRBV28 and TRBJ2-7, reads DVKVTQSSRYLVKRTGEKVFLECVQDMDHENMFWYRQDPGLGLRLIYFSYDVKMKEKGDIPEGYSVSREKKERFSLILESASTNQTSMYLCASSLSRRAGSSYEQYFGPGTRLTVT.

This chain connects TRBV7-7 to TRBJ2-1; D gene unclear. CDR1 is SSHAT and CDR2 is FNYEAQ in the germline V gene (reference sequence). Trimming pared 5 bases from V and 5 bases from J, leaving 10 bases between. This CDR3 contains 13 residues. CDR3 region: CASSPSVHNEQFF. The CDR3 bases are TGTGCCAGCAGCCCAAGCGTTCACAATGAGCAGTTCTTC. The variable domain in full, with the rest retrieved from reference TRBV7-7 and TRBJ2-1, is GAGVSQSPRYKVTKRGQDVTLRCDPISSHATLYWYQQALGQGPEFLTYFNYEAQPDKSGLPSDRFSAERPEGSISTLTIQRTEQRDSAMYRCASSPSVHNEQFFGPGTRLTVL.

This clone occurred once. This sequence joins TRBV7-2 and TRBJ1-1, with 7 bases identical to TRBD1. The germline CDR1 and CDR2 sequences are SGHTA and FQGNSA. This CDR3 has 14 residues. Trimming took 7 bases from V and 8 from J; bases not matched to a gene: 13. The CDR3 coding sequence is TGTGCCAGCATCCCCAGAGTGACAGGGCAAGAAGCTTTCTTT. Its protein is CASIPRVTGQEAFF.

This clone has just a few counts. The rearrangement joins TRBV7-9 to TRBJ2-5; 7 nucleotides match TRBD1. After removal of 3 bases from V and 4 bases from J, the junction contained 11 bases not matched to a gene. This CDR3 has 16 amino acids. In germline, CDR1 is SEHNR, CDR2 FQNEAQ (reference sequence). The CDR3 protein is CASSFSYRGLGETQYF. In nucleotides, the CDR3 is TGTGCCAGCAGCTTCAGCTATAGGGGGCTGGGAGAGACCCAGTACTTC.

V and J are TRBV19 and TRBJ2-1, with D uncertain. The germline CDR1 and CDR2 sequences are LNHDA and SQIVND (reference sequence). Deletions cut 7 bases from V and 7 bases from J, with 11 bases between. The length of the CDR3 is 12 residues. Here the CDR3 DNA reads TGTGCCAGTACCACTTGGTGGAATGAGCAGTTCTTC. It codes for CASTTWWNEQFF.

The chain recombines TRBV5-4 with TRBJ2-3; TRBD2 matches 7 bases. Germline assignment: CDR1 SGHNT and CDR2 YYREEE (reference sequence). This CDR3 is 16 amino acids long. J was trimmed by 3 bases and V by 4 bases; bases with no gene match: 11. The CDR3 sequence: CASSRAAGARTDTQYF. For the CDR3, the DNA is TGTGCCAGCAGCCGGGCTGCGGGAGCTAGGACAGATACGCAGTATTTT.

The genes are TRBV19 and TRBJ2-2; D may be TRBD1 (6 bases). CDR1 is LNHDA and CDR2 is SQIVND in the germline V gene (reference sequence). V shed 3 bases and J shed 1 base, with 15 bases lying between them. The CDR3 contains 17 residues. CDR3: CASSIRPNRVNTGELFF. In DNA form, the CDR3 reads TGTGCCAGTAGTATTAGGCCGAACAGGGTGAACACCGGGGAGCTGTTTTTT.

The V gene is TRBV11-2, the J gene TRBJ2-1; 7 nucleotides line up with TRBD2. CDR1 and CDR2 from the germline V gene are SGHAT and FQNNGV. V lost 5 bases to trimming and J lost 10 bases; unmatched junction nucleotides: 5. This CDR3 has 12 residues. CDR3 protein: CASSRLAYEQFF. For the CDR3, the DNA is TGTGCCAGCAGCCGACTAGCTTACGAGCAGTTCTTC. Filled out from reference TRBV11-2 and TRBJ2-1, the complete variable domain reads EAGVAQSPRYKIIEKRQSVAFWCNPISGHATLYWYQQILGQGPKLLIQFQNNGVVDDSQLPKDRFSAERLKGVDSTLKIQPAKLEDSAVYLCASSRLAYEQFFGPGTRLTVL.

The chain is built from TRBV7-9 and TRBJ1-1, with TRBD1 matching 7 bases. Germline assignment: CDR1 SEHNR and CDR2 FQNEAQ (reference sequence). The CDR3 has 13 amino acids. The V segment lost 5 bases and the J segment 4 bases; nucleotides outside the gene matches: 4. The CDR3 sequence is CASSPRGPTEAFF. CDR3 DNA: TGTGCCAGCAGCCCAAGGGGGCCCACTGAAGCTTTCTTT.

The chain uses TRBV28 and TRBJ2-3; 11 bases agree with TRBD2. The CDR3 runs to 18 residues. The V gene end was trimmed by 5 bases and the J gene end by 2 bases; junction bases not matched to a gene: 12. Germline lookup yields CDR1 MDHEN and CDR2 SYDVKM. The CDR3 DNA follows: TGTGCCAGCAGTCCTCTCTCTGGACTAGCGGGCACCACAGATACGCAGTATTTT. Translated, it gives CASSPLSGLAGTTDTQYF.

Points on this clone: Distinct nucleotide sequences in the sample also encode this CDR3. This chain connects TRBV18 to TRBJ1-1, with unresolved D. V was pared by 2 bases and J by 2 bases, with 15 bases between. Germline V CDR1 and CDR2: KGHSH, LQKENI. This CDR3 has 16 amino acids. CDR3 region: CASSPSSQVVNTEAFF. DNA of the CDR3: TGTGCCAGCTCACCATCTTCCCAAGTAGTAAACACTGAAGCTTTCTTT.

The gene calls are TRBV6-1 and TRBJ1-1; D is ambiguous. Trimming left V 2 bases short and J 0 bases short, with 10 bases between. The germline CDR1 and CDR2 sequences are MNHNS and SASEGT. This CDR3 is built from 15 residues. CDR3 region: CASSELISVNTEAFF. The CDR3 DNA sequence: TGTGCCAGCAGTGAATTAATCTCGGTGAACACTGAAGCTTTCTTT.